A single sample is the source of the 4 T cell receptor beta chains below, sequenced in a study of T cell repertoires in cytomegalovirus infection (dated by TCRdb to the late 2010s). Antigens of these TCRs are unknown. The treatment or condition label corresponds to: in vitro stimulation with specific CMV peptide epitopes to enrich CMV-specific T cells. The sequencing machine was an Illumina HiSeq 1500. TCRdb's own reprocessing of the public reads used fastp at Q25 and MiXCR and kept productive beta chains. Every entry covers one CDR3 protein and lists the most common genes and DNA from its rows. Within this sample are some 480,000 distinct CDR3 sequences, with 33% of them counted one time only. Roughly 15% of the sample rests with the top ten. The sequencing used cultured PBMCs, collected from culture after CMV antigen stimulation. Receptor source: a human donor in good health (CMV status not recorded). Some clones in this sample may be carry-over from other donors' samples.

This clonotype has a single count. The chain employs TRBV2 and TRBJ1-3, with TRBD1 matching 7 bases. CDR3 length equals 14 residues. Germline V gene sequence: CDR1 SNHLY, CDR2 FYNNEI. Trimming at V came to 3 bases and at J to 3 bases, leaving 2 bases not matched to a gene. The CDR3 DNA sequence: TGTGCCAGCAGTGAGCAGGGGGATGGAAACACCATATATTTT. Translated, it gives CASSEQGDGNTIYF.

This clonotype was seen a handful of times. This chain links TRBV15 with TRBJ1-2, with D possibly being TRBD1 (5 bases). Germline V gene lookup returns CDR1 LNHNV and CDR2 YYDKDF (reference sequence). V shed 1 base and J shed 4 bases, with 13 bases lying between them. This CDR3 has 15 residues. CDR3 nucleotide sequence: TGTGCCACCAGCAGAGGAGCGGGACTGACCTATGGCTACACCTTC. It codes for CATSRGAGLTYGYTF.

Here the CDR3 reads CASSLMEGQSYNEQFF. CDR3 DNA: TGTGCCAGCAGCTTAATGGAGGGACAGAGCTACAATGAGCAGTTCTTC. This chain joins TRBV7-3 and TRBJ2-1, with D possibly TRBD1 on 7 matching bases. V lost 1 base and J 3 bases, leaving 13 bases between the germline ends. The germline gives CDR1 SGHTA, CDR2 FQGTGA. The CDR3 spans 16 residues.

On this clonotype itself: A much larger clone lies one base from this, so it may be a read error. This sequence joins TRBV7-8 and TRBJ1-1, with no clear D. Germline-derived CDR1 and CDR2 are SGHVS and FQNEAQ. This CDR3 has 14 amino acids. CDR3 nucleotide sequence: TGTGCCAGAAGCTCGCGGCCAGGGAACACTGAAGCTTTCTTT. It is translated as CARSSRPGNTEAFF.